This record looks at one TCR beta chain sequence and its context. The antigen it recognizes is unknown. Base qualities were left out, and no much larger clone turns up one base away. The immunoSEQ Assay, a bias-controlled multiplex PCR, was used to amplify TCRbeta CDR3 regions from genomic DNA. The authors' pipeline ran thus. The number of nucleated cells in each sample was estimated from the amplification of reference gene primers within the assay. To quantify the absolute abundance of each unique TCRbeta CDR3 rearrangement, sequence reads were collapsed and filtered. For each sample, productive Simpson clonality was calculated by taking the square root of Simpson's diversity index across productive rearrangements. Drawn from immuneACCESS, this table holds only the in-frame rearrangements with V and J called that TCRdb kept. Clones are partly lost; checked studies trace under half to an unresolved V gene and leave the rest unexplained. Clonal size and the V and J genes are those of that table, whereas D and trimming came from the DNA. Here the sample has hundreds of thousands of clones; roughly 88% occur a single time. The ten largest clonotypes hold more than 0.55% of the sample.

The data originate from a study of blood T cell repertoires in COVID-19 (dated by TCRdb to between 2020 and 2021). About the full investigation: Collaborator samples came from the United States, Italy and Spain and covered acute and convalescent phases of COVID-19. The material from the prospective study consisted of cDNA or gDNA derived from T cells, B-cell-depleted T cells, or PBMCs. Subjects who had been exposed to COVID-19, were actively infected with it, or had recovered from it provided the deeply sampled blood TCRbeta repertoires that made up the dataset. The repertoires were made available in a free public database intended to serve as a resource for research on the immune response to SARS-CoV-2. The samples were drawn from two sources: the first 160 participants of the ongoing ImmuneRACE study, and fewer than 1,500 subjects contributed by 6 global collaborators. The sample metadata nearly always contained a de-identified subject ID, COVID-19 status, age in years and sex. HLA class I and class II types, where available, came from metadata supplied by the sample provider rather than from assay-based typing.

What the study reported, not specific to this receptor: Clinical and demographic metadata were provided uncurated, with the amount varying by source and participant.

Collaborating institutions collected whole blood in K2EDTA tubes following their own protocols. Collaborator samples were shipped for TCRbeta analysis as frozen whole blood, isolated PBMCs, or DNA extracted from either sample type. Germline trimming amounts to 1 base on V and 9 bases on J, with 5 as the count of junction bases outside the gene matches. CDR1 and CDR2 are drawn from the germline V gene: SGHVS, FNYEAQ. From the cysteine through the phenylalanine, the CDR3 covers 15 amino acids. Here the CDR3 DNA is all that survives: 45 bases in frame from base 1. The clonotype originates from a human donor in a cohort sampled during active COVID-19. The sample consisted of peripheral blood. The receptor chain draws on TRBV7-6 and TRBJ1-6; 8 junctional bases match TRBD1. In nucleotide form, the sequence is TGTGCCAGCAGCTTAGGGACAGGGAGGGCTTCACCCCTCCACTTT. Translated, this is CASSLGTGRASPLHF.